Given below is one T cell receptor (beta chain) in context. Its antigen is currently unknown. This CDR3 region has 16 residues. Looked up from germline, CDR1 is SGHAT and CDR2 is FQNNGV. V lost 4 bases to trimming and J lost 4 bases; unmatched junction nucleotides: 5. TCRdb itself ran the 5' RACE reads through MiXCR, one entry per CDR3 protein. Of about 220,000 distinct CDR3 sequences in the sample, under 8.5% were seen once. This record belongs to a study of identical twins. Findings and caveats of the study: Donors were not followed over many years; analysis was cross-sectional. Sequences that were beta out-of-frame showed weaker excess twin sharing.

The sample was also reused in another study, on T cells expressing NK-cell markers. That publication notes: In a group of 5 or 6 donors, dominant NKG2C+ clonotypes represented about 1.0-7.0% of CD8+ T cells.

Source material: CD8+ T cells sorted from blood. The receptor comes from a woman aged 18-29 years in good health. V usage is TRBV11-2 and J usage is TRBJ2-1; 12 nucleotides agree with TRBD2. CDR3: CASSSRLAGEYNEQFF. The CDR3 DNA is TGTGCCAGCAGCTCCCGACTAGCGGGAGAGTACAATGAGCAGTTCTTC.